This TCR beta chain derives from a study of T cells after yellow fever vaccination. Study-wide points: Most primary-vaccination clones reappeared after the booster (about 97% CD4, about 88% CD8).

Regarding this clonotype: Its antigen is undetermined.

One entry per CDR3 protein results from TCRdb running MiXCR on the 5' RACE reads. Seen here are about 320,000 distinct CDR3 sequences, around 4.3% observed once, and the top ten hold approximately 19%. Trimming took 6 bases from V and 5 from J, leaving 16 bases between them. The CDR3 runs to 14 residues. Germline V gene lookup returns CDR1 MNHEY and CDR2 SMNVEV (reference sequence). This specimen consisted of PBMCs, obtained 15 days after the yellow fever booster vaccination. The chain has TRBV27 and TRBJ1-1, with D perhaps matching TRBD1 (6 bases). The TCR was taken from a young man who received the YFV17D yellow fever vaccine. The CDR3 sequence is CASRLQGIRTEAFF. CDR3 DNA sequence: TGTGCCAGCAGGTTACAGGGAATACGGACTGAAGCTTTCTTT.